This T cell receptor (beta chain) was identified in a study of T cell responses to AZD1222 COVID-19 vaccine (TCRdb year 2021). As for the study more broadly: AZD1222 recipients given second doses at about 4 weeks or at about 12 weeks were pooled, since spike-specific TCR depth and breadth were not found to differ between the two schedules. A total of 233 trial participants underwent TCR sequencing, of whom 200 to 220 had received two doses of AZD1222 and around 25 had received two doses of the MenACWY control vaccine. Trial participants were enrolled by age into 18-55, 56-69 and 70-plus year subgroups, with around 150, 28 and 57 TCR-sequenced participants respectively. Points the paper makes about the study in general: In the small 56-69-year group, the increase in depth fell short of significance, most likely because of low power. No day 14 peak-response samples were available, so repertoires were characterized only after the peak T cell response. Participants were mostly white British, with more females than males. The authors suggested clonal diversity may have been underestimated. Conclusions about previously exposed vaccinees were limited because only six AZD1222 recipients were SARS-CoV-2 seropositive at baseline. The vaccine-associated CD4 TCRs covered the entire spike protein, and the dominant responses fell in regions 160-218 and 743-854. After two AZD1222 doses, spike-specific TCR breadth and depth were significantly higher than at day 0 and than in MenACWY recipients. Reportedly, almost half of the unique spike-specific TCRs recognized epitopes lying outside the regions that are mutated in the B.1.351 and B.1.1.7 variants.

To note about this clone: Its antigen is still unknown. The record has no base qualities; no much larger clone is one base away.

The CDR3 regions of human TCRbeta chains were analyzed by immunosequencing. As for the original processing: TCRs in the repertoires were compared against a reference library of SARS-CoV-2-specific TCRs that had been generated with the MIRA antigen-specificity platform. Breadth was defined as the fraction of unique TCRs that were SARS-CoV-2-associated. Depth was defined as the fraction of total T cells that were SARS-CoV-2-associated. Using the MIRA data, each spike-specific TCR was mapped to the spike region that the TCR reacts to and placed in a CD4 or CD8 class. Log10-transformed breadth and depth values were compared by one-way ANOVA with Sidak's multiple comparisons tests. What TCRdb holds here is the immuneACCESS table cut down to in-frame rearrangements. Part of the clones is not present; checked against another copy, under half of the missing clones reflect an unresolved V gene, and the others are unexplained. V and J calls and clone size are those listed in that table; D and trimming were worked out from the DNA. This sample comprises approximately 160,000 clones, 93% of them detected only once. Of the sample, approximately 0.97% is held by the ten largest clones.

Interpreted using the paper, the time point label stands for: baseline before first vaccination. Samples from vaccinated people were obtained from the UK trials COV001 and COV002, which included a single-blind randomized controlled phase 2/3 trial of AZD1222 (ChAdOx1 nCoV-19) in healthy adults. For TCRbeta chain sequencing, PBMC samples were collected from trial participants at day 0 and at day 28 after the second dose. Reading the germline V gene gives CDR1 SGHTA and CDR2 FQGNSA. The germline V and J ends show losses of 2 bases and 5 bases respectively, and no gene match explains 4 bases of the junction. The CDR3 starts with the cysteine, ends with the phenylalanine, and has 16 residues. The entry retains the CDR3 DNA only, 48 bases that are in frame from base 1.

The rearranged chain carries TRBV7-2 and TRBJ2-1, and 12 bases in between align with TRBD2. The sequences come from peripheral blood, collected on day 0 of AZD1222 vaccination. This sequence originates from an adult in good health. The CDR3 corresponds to CASSLSLAGGNNEQFF. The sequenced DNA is TGTGCCAGCAGCTTAAGTCTAGCGGGGGGGAACAATGAGCAGTTCTTC.